Included here is one T cell receptor (beta chain) sequence, with context. Treatment of the sample: some 20 received Ad26.COV2.S at low or high dose, single or two shots; several received placebo; per-sample allocation not given. Each sample was drawn 63 days after the first injection (of vaccine or placebo). The data were produced by immunoSEQ multiplex PCR, yet TCRdb's version contains in-frame clones alone and is incomplete. The data hold some 420,000 clones, with roughly 90% observed a single time. This CDR3 spans 17 amino acids. The V segment lost 0 bases and the J segment 2 bases; nucleotides outside the gene matches: 8. Germline loops: CDR1 MNHEY, CDR2 SMNVEV (reference sequence). This specimen comes from a study of Ad26.COV2.S vaccination and SARS-CoV-2 variants. Study overall: Trial arm assignment for the donor was COV1001 Ad26.COV2.S. The vaccine Ad26.COV2.S was put into the muscle once, or twice with 56 days between.

This specimen consisted of peripheral blood, obtained in a trial of Ad26.COV2.S vaccine versus placebo. This sequence joins TRBV27 and TRBJ2-5, with TRBD2 matching over 8 bases. This TCR was sampled from a person between 18 and 60 years old who received the Ad26.COV2.S COVID-19 vaccine or a placebo. The CDR3 loop reads CASSLSVELAEQETQYF. CDR3 DNA sequence: TGTGCCAGCAGTTTATCCGTCGAACTAGCGGAGCAAGAGACCCAGTACTTC.